The 15 T cell receptor beta chains listed next were all sequenced from one sample in a study of preoperative IRX-2 immunotherapy in early breast cancer. Profiling relied on immunoSEQ multiplex PCR, and the TCRdb table lists in-frame clones only, not all of them. The sample has about 43,000 clones; approximately 94% are singletons. Treatment indicated: preoperative locoregional IRX-2 cytokine immunotherapy. The sample here was tumor tissue, taken after IRX-2 immunotherapy. All receptors come from a human donor with breast cancer.

This clone was found a few times. V usage is TRBV20-1 and J usage is TRBJ1-1; D gene uncertain. Germline V CDR1 and CDR2: DFQATT, SNEGSKA (reference sequence). Trimming removed 5 bases at V and 9 bases at J, with 10 bases between. The CDR3 contains 10 residues. CDR3 nucleotides: TGCAGTGCTTCCCCTGACAAAGCTTTCTTT. Protein product: CSASPDKAFF.

The chain employs TRBV19 and TRBJ1-1; no firm D call. CDR3 length equals 15 residues. Per germline, CDR1 LNHDA and CDR2 SQIVND (reference sequence). The ends were cut back, 5 bases at V and 4 bases at J, with 17 bases in the middle. This chain's CDR3 is CASSAGPFDTTEAFF. Written as DNA, the CDR3 is TGTGCCAGTAGTGCGGGTCCATTTGATACCACTGAAGCTTTCTTT.

This clone was detected only once. This sequence joins TRBV19 and TRBJ2-7, with TRBD1 matching over 9 bases. The CDR3 has 15 residues. The germline gives CDR1 LNHDA, CDR2 SQIVND (reference sequence). Trimming took 5 bases from V and 2 from J; bases not matched to a gene: 7. The CDR3 nucleotides are TGTGCCAGTAGTCTCGGGACAGGGTTGCCCTACGAGCAGTACTTC. It yields the protein CASSLGTGLPYEQYF.

The rearrangement joins TRBV4-2 to TRBJ2-7; D gene uncertain. CDR1 and CDR2 from the germline V gene are LGHNA and YNFKEQ. There are 13 residues in the CDR3. Trimming removed 1 base from V and 0 bases from J, with 4 bases in between. The CDR3 region has the DNA TGTGCCAGCAGCCAAGGTAGCTCCTACGAGCAGTACTTC. Its protein is CASSQGSSYEQYF.

V is TRBV19 and J is TRBJ2-5; 12 nucleotides agree with TRBD1. From germline, CDR1 is LNHDA and CDR2 SQIVND (reference sequence). J lost 7 bases, V lost 5 bases, and 11 bases had no gene match. CDR3 length: 16 residues. CDR3 DNA sequence: TGTGCCAGTAGTTTCCGGGACAGGGGGCGCGGGCGGACCCAGTACTTC. It codes for CASSFRDRGRGRTQYF.

The V and J genes are TRBV10-3 and TRBJ2-3; 12 nucleotides align to TRBD1. V trimming: 10 bases; J trimming: 5 bases; junction bases outside the gene matches: 7. Germline V CDR1 and CDR2: ENHRY, SYGVKD. The CDR3 runs 14 residues. CDR3 sequence: CATKGQGAVDTQYF. The CDR3 coding sequence is TGTGCCACCAAGGGACAGGGGGCTGTAGATACGCAGTATTTT.

The V call is TRBV7-2, the J call TRBJ2-6; 7 bases fit TRBD1. Germline V lookup: CDR1 SGHTA, CDR2 FQGNSA. The CDR3 has 15 residues. After removal of 11 bases from V and 0 bases from J, the junction contained 7 bases not matched to a gene. The CDR3 DNA follows: TGTGCCGGAACAGGGGCGGGCTCTGGGGCCAACGTCCTGACTTTC. Translation: CAGTGAGSGANVLTF.

This clone has more than one count but fewer than ten. The gene calls are TRBV27 and TRBJ2-2; 8 nucleotides align to TRBD2. The V gene end was trimmed by 10 bases and the J gene end by 1 base; junction bases not matched to a gene: 8. This CDR3 is 15 amino acids long. The germline V gene has CDR1 MNHEY and CDR2 SMNVEV (reference sequence). The chain's CDR3 is CATRRAGGNTGELFF. For the CDR3, the DNA is TGTGCCACCCGACGGGCGGGAGGGAACACCGGGGAGCTGTTTTTT.

The CDR3 sequence: CASSDLDRGNIQYF. The DNA for the CDR3 is TGTGCCAGCAGCGACTTGGACAGGGGAAACATTCAGTACTTC. The chain is built from TRBV5-4 and TRBJ2-4; TRBD1 aligns across 9 bases. Germline values: CDR1 SGHNT, CDR2 YYREEE (reference sequence). The CDR3 is 14 residues long. V shed 4 bases, J shed 6 bases, and the junction held 5 bases outside the gene matches.

This chain links TRBV10-1 with TRBJ2-6; D ambiguous. CDR3 length: 15 amino acids. Trimming cost V 7 bases and J 0 bases, with 10 bases left between them. The germline gives CDR1 WNHNN, CDR2 SYGVQD (reference sequence). Written as DNA, the CDR3 is TGCGCCAGCACGGCTTGGGGCTCTGGGGCCAACGTCCTGACTTTC. Its protein product is CASTAWGSGANVLTF.

The sample holds one count of this clone. The V and J genes are TRBV30 and TRBJ1-1, with D tentatively TRBD1 (5 bases). Germline V gene lookup returns CDR1 GTSNPN and CDR2 SVGIG (reference sequence). CDR3 length: 12 amino acids. V dropped 3 bases and J dropped 5 bases, with 10 bases sitting between them. CDR3 DNA: TGTGCCTGGAGCGGCGGGGGAACTGAAGCTTTCTTT. Its protein product is CAWSGGGTEAFF.

The rearrangement joins TRBV2 to TRBJ2-2, with D possibly being TRBD1 (6 bases). V was clipped by 10 bases and J by 6 bases, with 15 bases between them. CDR1 and CDR2 from the germline V gene are SNHLY and FYNNEI. The CDR3 runs to 13 residues. CDR3 residues: CATNLQGAGELFF. The CDR3 bases are TGTGCCACCAATTTACAGGGTGCCGGGGAGCTGTTTTTT.

This chain joins TRBV18 and TRBJ1-2; D is possibly TRBD1 (6 bases). This CDR3 has 15 amino acids. Looked up from germline, CDR1 is KGHSH and CDR2 is LQKENI. V gave up 0 bases and J gave up 8 bases, with 16 bases separating them. CDR3 loop: CASSPPGGARDGYTF. The CDR3, as DNA: TGTGCCAGCTCACCACCCGGGGGCGCGAGAGACGGCTACACCTTC.

This chain links TRBV7-2 with TRBJ2-3, with D hard to call. The V end was cut by 0 bases, the J end by 3 bases, with 10 bases between. The CDR3 is 15 residues long. The germline gives CDR1 SGHTA, CDR2 FQGNSA. CDR3 in DNA: TGTGCCAGCAGCTTAGCTAGGGTAGCAACAGATACGCAGTATTTT. This gives the protein CASSLARVATDTQYF.

The rearrangement uses TRBV27 and TRBJ2-5, with 8 positions matching TRBD2. The V segment lost 4 bases and the J segment 4 bases; nucleotides outside the gene matches: 11. Germline V lookup: CDR1 MNHEY, CDR2 SMNVEV (reference sequence). CDR3 length: 16 residues. This CDR3 is CASSSPLAGPRETQYF. In DNA form, the CDR3 reads TGTGCCAGCAGTTCTCCCTTAGCGGGGCCCCGAGAGACCCAGTACTTC.